These T cell receptor beta chains were read from a single sample in a study of CD4+ T cells in melanoma. Libraries were prepared by immunoSEQ multiplex PCR; TCRdb keeps only in-frame clonotypes and omits some of them. The sample holds roughly 18,000 clones, approximately 83% seen once. Sequencing was carried out using cells from a culture (not recorded whether cultured in vitro). These receptors originate from a human donor with melanoma. CDR3s include the opening cysteine and the closing phenylalanine or tryptophan. D genes are given only for firm matches. Some rows have no size entry. The others give once, few or many, or a class for an expanded clone.

J gene | V gene | clone size | D gene | CDR3 DNA | CDR3 protein
TRBJ2-1 | TRBV12-5 | - | - | TGTGCTAGTGGTTTGGCACAGATTCGGACACCTCTCTCCTACAATGAGCAGTTCTTC | CASGLAQIRTPLSYNEQFF
TRBJ1-2 | TRBV7-9 | - | - | TGTGCCAGCAGCTTCATTTATGGCTACACCTTC | CASSFIYGYTF
TRBJ2-7 | TRBV2 | - | - | TGTGCCAGCTCCGGGGGGCCGAGTCGCGAGCAGTACTTC | CASSGGPSREQYF
TRBJ2-2 | TRBV6-4 | - | TRBD1 | TGTGCCAGCCAGGACAGGGGGAATGGCACCGGGGAGCTGTTTTTT | CASQDRGNGTGELFF
TRBJ2-7 | TRBV18 | - | - | TGTGCCAGCTCACCGGCCGCCGGGTTCTACGAGCAGTACTTC | CASSPAAGFYEQYF
TRBJ1-2 | TRBV6-6 | once | TRBD1 | TGTGCCAGCGCCAGGGGGGACTATGGCTACACCTTC | CASARGDYGYTF
TRBJ1-4 | TRBV2 | - | - | TGTGCCAGTTTGGCAGAGGCGGTTAATGAAAAACTGTTTTTT | CASLAEAVNEKLFF
TRBJ1-2 | TRBV29-1 | - | TRBD1 | TGCAGCGTTGATAGGACAGGGGATGGCTACACCTTC | CSVDRTGDGYTF
TRBJ2-7 | TRBV6-5 | - | TRBD1 | TGTGCCAGCAGTTACTCGTGGACAGGGGGCTACGAGCAGTACTTC | CASSYSWTGGYEQYF
TRBJ1-4 | TRBV5-6 | - | - | TGTGCCAGCAGCTTTTACAGAATAAATGAAAAACTGTTTTTT | CASSFYRINEKLFF
TRBJ2-4 | TRBV4-1 | - | TRBD1 | TGCGCCAGCAGCCTGGGACAGGGGGAGGAGGACATTCAGTACTTC | CASSLGQGEEDIQYF
TRBJ1-5 | TRBV19 | - | - | TGTGCCAGTTCGGACAATATGAATCAGCCCCAGCATTTT | CASSDNMNQPQHF
TRBJ2-3 | TRBV11-3 | few | - | TGTGCCAGCAGCTTAGACCGGGGTACGCAGTATTTT | CASSLDRGTQYF
TRBJ2-1 | TRBV9 | few | - | TGTGCCAGCAGCGTAGACGGGGACTCCTACAATGAGCAGTTCTTC | CASSVDGDSYNEQFF
TRBJ2-1 | TRBV10-3 | - | TRBD2 | TGTGCCATCAGTGAGTGGGGACTAGCTTATGAGCAGTTCTTC | CAISEWGLAYEQFF
TRBJ2-3 | TRBV5-1 | - | TRBD1 | TGCGCCAGCAGCCTGAGACAGGGGGCCACAGATACGCAGTATTTT | CASSLRQGATDTQYF
TRBJ2-5 | TRBV6-5 | - | TRBD1 | TGTGCCAGCCGGGACAGCCCCAGGGAGACCCAGTACTTC | CASRDSPRETQYF
TRBJ2-7 | TRBV7-2 | once | TRBD2 | TGTGCCAGCAGCTTAGTACCGGGGGGGACCTACGAGCAGTACTTC | CASSLVPGGTYEQYF
TRBJ1-1 | TRBV7-6 | - | TRBD1 | TGTGCCAGCAGCCAGTCGACAGGGTTCTATGCTGAAGCTTTCTTT | CASSQSTGFYAEAFF
TRBJ1-1 | TRBV6-1 | few | - | TGTGCCAGCAGTGATCCCTTCGCGATGAACACTGAAGCTTTCTTT | CASSDPFAMNTEAFF
TRBJ1-4 | TRBV27 | - | - | TGTGCCAGCAGTTTGAGGGCGCACTACCCTAATGAAAAACTGTTTTTT | CASSLRAHYPNEKLFF
TRBJ2-7 | TRBV6-5 | - | - | TGTGCCAGCCCTGACAGTTCCTACGAGCAGTACTTC | CASPDSSYEQYF
TRBJ2-7 | TRBV11-1 | once | - | TGTGCCAGCAGCTTTTTTCGTAGCTCCTACGAGCAGTACTTC | CASSFFRSSYEQYF
TRBJ1-6 | TRBV5-6 | once | TRBD1 | TGTGCCAGCAGCAAAAAAACAGGGGTTAATTCACCCCTCCACTTT | CASSKKTGVNSPLHF
TRBJ2-5 | TRBV7-9 | - | - | TGTGCCAGCAGCTTTTGGTTATCGGGGGAAGAGACCCAGTACTTC | CASSFWLSGEETQYF
TRBJ2-2 | TRBV5-1 | - | TRBD1 | TGCGCCAGCAGCCCAGAGGTCCCGGGACAGGGGGCCGGGCTGTTTTTT | CASSPEVPGQGAGLFF
TRBJ2-5 | TRBV29-1 | - | - | TGCAGCGTTGGAGAAGGAGAAAAGCAGTACTTC | CSVGEGEKQYF
TRBJ1-1 | TRBV23-1 | - | - | TGCGCCAGCAGAGAATTGCTGACGGGGAAGGGGGGGAACACTGAAGCTTTCTTT | CASRELLTGKGGNTEAFF
TRBJ2-7 | TRBV5-1 | - | TRBD2 | TGCGCCAGCAGCCCGGGGACTAGCGGCTACTACGAGCAGTACTTC | CASSPGTSGYYEQYF
TRBJ1-2 | TRBV18 | few | - | TGTGCCAGCTCGTCAGAGAGTGGCGCCTATGGCTACACCTTC | CASSSESGAYGYTF
TRBJ1-1 | TRBV18 | - | - | TGTGCCAGCTCACAACAGGGAAGCGACACTGAAGCTTTCTTT | CASSQQGSDTEAFF
TRBJ2-3 | TRBV2 | - | TRBD2 | TGTGCCAGCAGTGAAATCCCTAGCGGAGATACGCAGTATTTT | CASSEIPSGDTQYF
TRBJ1-5 | TRBV28 | - | - | TGTGCCAGCACCTTCGGCGCCACCCGGCATTTT | CASTFGATRHF
TRBJ2-5 | TRBV5-6 | - | - | TGTGCCAGCAGCTTGGTTCTAGGCACCCCTGGGGAGACCCAGTACTTC | CASSLVLGTPGETQYF
TRBJ2-7 | TRBV7-9 | - | TRBD2 | TGTGCCAGCAGCTTAGCTAGCGGGGGGTCCTACGAGCAGTACTTC | CASSLASGGSYEQYF
TRBJ2-2 | TRBV9 | - | - | TGTGCCAGCAGTGCCGCCGGACAGAGATTCACCGGGGAGCTGTTTTTT | CASSAAGQRFTGELFF
TRBJ1-2 | TRBV30 | - | TRBD1 | TGTGCCTGGGGGCAAAACAGGGGACGATATGGCTACACCTTC | CAWGQNRGRYGYTF
TRBJ2-4 | TRBV19 | - | TRBD1 | TGTGCCAGTGAGGGGACAGGGGAAGCCAAAAACATTCAGTACTTC | CASEGTGEAKNIQYF
TRBJ2-7 | TRBV4-1 | once | - | TGCGCCAGCAGCCAGGGACCCTGGGACCAAATCGGGGCCTACGAGCAGTACTTC | CASSQGPWDQIGAYEQYF
TRBJ2-4 | TRBV19 | - | - | TGTGCCAGTAGTATAGACTTGATTCAGTACTTC | CASSIDLIQYF
TRBJ1-1 | TRBV11-1 | - | - | TGTGCCAGCAGCAACAGACCGGCGTACACTGAAGCTTTCTTT | CASSNRPAYTEAFF
TRBJ1-5 | TRBV5-1 | few | - | TGCGCCAGCAGCTTGACCAGCAATCAGCCCCAGCATTTT | CASSLTSNQPQHF